This TCR beta chain was profiled in a study of T cells in Graves' hyperthyroidism and ophthalmopathy. Study conclusions and caveats: Stable hyperthyroidism was told apart from ophthalmopathy by a model built on 13 V-J features.

Trimming pared 3 bases from V and 5 bases from J, leaving 13 bases between. The CDR3 has 14 residues. Looked up from germline, CDR1 is MNHEY and CDR2 is SVGAGI. In this sample, this clonotype turned up a few times. Its antigen is unknown. Amplification yielded TCR beta CDR3 regions, with RNA transcripts as the source. HTBI primers were the set used in a first-round RT-PCR of the TCR CDR3. TCRdb reanalysed the multiplex PCR reads using MiXCR and keeps one entry per CDR3 protein. Counted here are roughly 710,000 distinct CDR3 sequences, just over 35% occurring once; the ten biggest clones make up less than 35%. With a duration under 2 months, the hyperthyroidism was newly diagnosed in patients aged 18 to 65. 9 to 10 ml fresh peripheral blood yielded the PBMCs.

Material: blood. The genes are TRBV6-5 and TRBJ2-5; no definite D call. This clonotype was obtained from a woman aged 40-49 years with Graves' hyperthyroidism. The CDR3, as DNA: TGTGCCAGCAGTTATATCGGCAAAGGGGAGACCCAGTACTTC. The encoded protein is CASSYIGKGETQYF.